The next 6 T cell receptor beta chains were all read from a single sample in a study of blood T cell repertoires in COVID-19 (dated by TCRdb to 2020 to 2021). Library preparation employed the immunoSEQ multiplex PCR assay. The table was pulled from immuneACCESS by TCRdb, which kept in-frame rearrangements only. Such tables lose some clones; where checked, under half of the loss comes from unresolved V genes, and the rest has no known cause. This sample holds about 250,000 clones; 65% to 90% were observed only once. The ten most abundant clones make up roughly a sixth of the sample. The sequencing sample was made of PBMCs or T cells enriched from blood (not recorded which). Receptors originate from a man aged 18 to 29 who had recovered from COVID-19.

V usage is TRBV27 and J usage is TRBJ2-7; the match to TRBD2 covers 15 bases. The trim removed 3 bases at V and 6 bases at J, leaving 3 bases unmatched. There are 15 residues in the CDR3. Germline-derived CDR1 and CDR2 are MNHEY and SMNVEV (reference sequence). CDR3 bases: TGTGCCAGCAGTTTCAGGACTAGCGGGAGGGGCGAGCAGTACTTC. Its protein is CASSFRTSGRGEQYF.

The CDR3 loop reads CASRKDRSMNTEAFF. Written as DNA, the CDR3 is TGCGCCAGCAGAAAGGACAGGTCCATGAACACTGAAGCTTTCTTT. The chain links TRBV5-1 to TRBJ1-1, with 7 bases identical to TRBD1. Per the germline V gene, CDR1 is SGHRS and CDR2 is YFSETQ. The CDR3 is made up of 15 amino acids. The V gene end was trimmed by 5 bases and the J gene end by 0 bases; junction bases not matched to a gene: 7.

The rearrangement joins TRBV10-1 to TRBJ2-3, with 9 bases that match TRBD2. This CDR3 has 15 residues. Germline V gene lookup returns CDR1 WNHNN and CDR2 SYGVQD (reference sequence). After removal of 0 bases from V and 3 bases from J, the junction contained 1 base not matched to a gene. CDR3 DNA: TGCGCCAGCAGTGAGTCTAGCGGGGGTACAGATACGCAGTATTTT. Protein product: CASSESSGGTDTQYF.

This chain connects TRBV11-2 to TRBJ1-2; no clear D. CDR3 size: 14 residues. V was shortened by 4 bases and J by 4 bases, with 13 bases between the two germline ends. Germline assignment: CDR1 SGHAT and CDR2 FQNNGV. The CDR3 reads CASSSVTGAYGYTF. DNA of the CDR3: TGTGCCAGCAGCTCGGTAACGGGAGCCTATGGCTACACCTTC.

The V and J genes are TRBV19 and TRBJ2-1; the D gene is possibly TRBD2 (6 bases). Germline V gives CDR1 LNHDA, CDR2 SQIVND (reference sequence). The CDR3 has 16 amino acids. The V end lost 1 base, the J end lost 2 bases, and 12 bases lay between the germline ends. The CDR3 nucleotides read TGTGCCAGTAGTATAGGTGGGGGGACCCCCTACAATGAGCAGTTCTTC. Protein sequence: CASSIGGGTPYNEQFF.

This clone was found a few times. This chain links TRBV5-1 with TRBJ2-7; D might be TRBD1 (5 bases). Germline V gene lookup returns CDR1 SGHRS and CDR2 YFSETQ. Trimming took off 0 bases at V and 5 bases at J, with 12 bases between the two ends. This CDR3 has 14 residues. CDR3 sequence reads: CASSLVHLRDEQYF. The CDR3 nucleotides are TGCGCCAGCAGCTTGGTTCACCTCAGGGACGAGCAGTACTTC.